These T cell receptor beta chains were read from a single sample in a study of T-cell reconstitution after alpha-beta-depleted transplantation in children. MiXCR, applied by TCRdb to the PCR reads, yields one record per CDR3 protein. The sample includes approximately 390,000 distinct CDR3 sequences, 11% of them seen just once. Sequencing was performed on PBMCs from the stem cell graft donor, taken from the stem cell graft. The source of these receptors is a human donor who donated a stem cell graft to a child with acute myeloid leukemia. Each CDR3 is given with its conserved first and last residue. The D gene is left open where the match is weak. Where a row states a size, it is once, few, many or the class of an expanded clone; other rows omit it.

j_gene | abundance | d_gene | len | v_gene | CDR3aa | CDR3nt
TRBJ2-3 | - | TRBD2 | 15 | TRBV7-9 | CASSDSGRRTDTQYF | TGTGCCAGCAGCGATAGCGGGAGGAGGACAGATACGCAGTATTTT
TRBJ1-4 | few | - | 14 | TRBV18 | CASSPPSSEKKLFF | TGTGCCAGCTCACCACCCTCATCAGAGAAAAAACTGTTTTTT
TRBJ1-2 | - | TRBD1 | 13 | TRBV12-3/TRBV12-4 | CASSFTGVNGYTF | TGTGCCAGCAGTTTTACAGGGGTTAATGGCTACACCTTC
TRBJ1-2 | - | - | 14 | TRBV6-5 | CASSYSRPNYGYTF | TGTGCCAGCAGTTACTCGCGGCCAAACTATGGCTACACCTTC
TRBJ2-7 | few | - | 15 | TRBV7-9 | CASSKGYRAVDEQYF | TGTGCCAGCAGCAAAGGGTACAGGGCGGTCGACGAGCAGTACTTC
TRBJ1-2 | - | - | 13 | TRBV4-2 | CASSQPTLGPNTF | TGTGCCAGCAGCCAACCTACCCTAGGCCCAAACACCTTC
TRBJ1-2 | few | - | 18 | TRBV20-1 | CSARVTRRTAPTNYGYTF | TGCAGTGCTAGAGTGACCCGACGGACAGCCCCTACTAACTATGGCTACACCTTC
TRBJ2-1 | many | TRBD1 | 14 | TRBV6-2/TRBV6-3 | CASERDRGVNEQFF | TGTGCCAGCGAAAGGGACAGGGGCGTAAATGAGCAGTTCTTC
TRBJ1-1 | many | - | 15 | TRBV4-1 | CASSQTRDGNTEAFF | TGCGCCAGCAGCCAAACCCGGGACGGGAACACTGAAGCTTTCTTT
TRBJ2-3 | - | - | 16 | TRBV6-1 | CASRNRGGPSTDTQYF | TGTGCCAGCAGGAACAGGGGGGGTCCTTCCACAGATACGCAGTATTTT
TRBJ2-2 | - | TRBD2 | 19 | TRBV11-2 | CASSFGTSGREGYTGELFF | TGTGCCAGCAGCTTCGGGACTAGCGGGAGGGAGGGCTACACCGGGGAGCTGTTTTTT
TRBJ1-1 | many | - | 16 | TRBV9 | CASSGGPSSMNTEAFF | TGTGCCAGCAGCGGCGGCCCCTCGTCCATGAACACTGAAGCTTTCTTT
TRBJ1-3 | many | - | 14 | TRBV9 | CASSVRVDGNTIYF | TGTGCCAGCAGCGTACGGGTCGACGGAAACACCATATATTTT
TRBJ2-3 | many | - | 16 | TRBV25-1 | CASSEYFQEGTDTQYF | TGTGCCAGCAGTGAATATTTCCAGGAGGGCACAGATACGCAGTATTTT
TRBJ2-1 | - | - | 14 | TRBV11-2 | CASSPGLNNNEQFF | TGTGCCAGCAGCCCGGGGCTAAATAACAATGAGCAGTTCTTC